This T cell receptor beta chain was sequenced in a study of cytomegalovirus exposure and HLA in healthy donors. Regarding the study as a whole: Cytomegalovirus-associated TCR beta chains were listed, numbering 164. Through in vitro validation, three CMV-associated chains were shown to be specific for CMV antigens.

Concerning this clone: Its specificity is unknown.

The assay was immunoSEQ multiplex PCR, and TCRdb's table has in-frame clones only and misses some. The sample holds 130,000 to 150,000 clones, approximately 93% seen once. Separate from the 666-subject first cohort was the roughly 120-subject validation cohort, to which the donors belonged. This sequence was found in a young man in good health and CMV-seronegative. What was sequenced was PBMCs.

The CDR3 is CASRMGLADQETQYF. Written as DNA, the CDR3 is TGCGCCAGCAGGATGGGACTAGCGGACCAAGAGACCCAGTACTTC. The chain joins TRBV5-1 to TRBJ2-5; 11 nucleotides agree with TRBD2. Trimming removed 5 bases from V and 0 bases from J; junction bases left unmatched: 3. Germline CDR1 SGHRS, CDR2 YFSETQ. The CDR3 totals 15 residues.